The 19 T cell receptor beta chains given below trace back to one sample, sequenced in a study of blood T cell repertoires in COVID-19. Here immunoSEQ multiplex PCR was the method, and the copy in TCRdb shows in-frame clones only, minus some. Among 7,500 to 8,000 clones listed, about 83% were seen once. Input material: peripheral blood. These receptors were taken from a woman aged 55-69 years with active COVID-19.

The chain carries TRBV20-1 and TRBJ2-7; D is undetermined. The germline V and J ends were trimmed by 3 bases and 4 bases, with 10 bases remaining between them. The CDR3 is 12 amino acids. Looked up from germline, CDR1 is DFQATT and CDR2 is SNEGSKA (reference sequence). CDR3 in amino acids: CSASDGRYEQYF. As DNA, the CDR3 is TGCAGTGCTAGTGATGGGCGTTACGAGCAGTACTTC.

The chain uses TRBV7-9 and TRBJ1-4; TRBD1 matches 7 bases. CDR1 and CDR2 (germline): SEHNR, FQNEAQ (reference sequence). V shed 5 bases, J shed 0 bases, and the junction held 3 bases outside the gene matches. The CDR3 length is 15 residues. CDR3 amino acids: CASSTGQTTNEKLFF. The CDR3 DNA sequence: TGTGCCAGCAGCACGGGACAGACAACTAATGAAAAACTGTTTTTT.

The chain links TRBV3-1 (or the pseudogene TRBV3-2) to TRBJ1-1; D remains ambiguous. The CDR3 has 11 amino acids. CDR1 LGHDT and CDR2 YNNKEL come from the germline V gene (reference sequence). V was trimmed by 6 bases and J by 6 bases, leaving 8 bases between them. The DNA of the CDR3 is TGTGCCAGCAGGGGTCGGGCTGAAGCTTTCTTT. This encodes CASRGRAEAFF.

For this clone: At one boundary the junction diverges from the germline segment, which might be a read error. The DNA of the CDR3 is TGTGCTAGCAGCTTAGGCAGGGGTTCGACCTACGAGCAGTACTTC. Translated: CASSLGRGSTYEQYF. V and J are TRBV7-7 and TRBJ2-7, with a tentative D call TRBD1 (6 bases). The germline V gene has CDR1 SSHAT and CDR2 FNYEAQ (reference sequence). This CDR3 comprises 15 residues.

V usage is TRBV4-1 and J usage is TRBJ1-1; no definite D call. V dropped 5 bases and J dropped 1 base, with 5 bases sitting between them. This CDR3 comprises 12 residues. The germline CDR1 and CDR2 sequences are MGHRA and YSYEKL. The CDR3 loop is CASSFSNTEAFF. The DNA for the CDR3 is TGCGCCAGCAGCTTCTCGAACACTGAAGCTTTCTTT.

The chain is built from TRBV6-5 and TRBJ1-1, with a weak D call TRBD1 (6 bases). The CDR3 sequence is 15 residues long. Between the trimmed V and J ends, which lost 7 bases and 6 bases, there was a span of 21 bases. Per germline, CDR1 MNHEY and CDR2 SVGAGI. CDR3 in DNA: TGTGCCAGCATAAGGGTGGACAGCCCAAGCGCTGAAGCTTTCTTT. Translating gives CASIRVDSPSAEAFF.

The genes are TRBV4-3 and TRBJ2-1; 7 bases align to TRBD2. Trimming cost V 0 bases and J 4 bases; bases outside gene matches: 9. The CDR3 consists of 17 residues. CDR1 is LGHNA, CDR2 YSLEER, per germline. The CDR3 spells CASSQDRRAGPYNEQFF. The CDR3 DNA is TGCGCCAGCAGCCAAGATCGGAGAGCGGGGCCATACAATGAGCAGTTCTTC.

This rearrangement joins TRBV28 to TRBJ1-1; weak D call: TRBD1 (5 bases). The CDR3 is 14 amino acids. Germline CDR1 and CDR2: MDHEN and SYDVKM. The V and J ends lost 5 bases and 1 base respectively, with 11 bases between them. In DNA form, the CDR3 reads TGTGCCAGCAGTATTCGGACAACGAACACTGAAGCTTTCTTT. Encoded protein: CASSIRTTNTEAFF. The whole variable domain, remainder taken from reference TRBV28 and TRBJ1-1, is DVKVTQSSRYLVKRTGEKVFLECVQDMDHENMFWYRQDPGLGLRLIYFSYDVKMKEKGDIPEGYSVSREKKERFSLILESASTNQTSMYLCASSIRTTNTEAFFGQGTRLTVV.

The V call is TRBV7-2, the J call TRBJ2-3, with 8 bases matching TRBD2. V trimming: 1 base; J trimming: 2 bases; junction bases outside the gene matches: 2. This CDR3 comprises 15 residues. Germline CDR1 and CDR2: SGHTA and FQGNSA. The CDR3 DNA sequence: TGTGCCAGCAGCTTAGGCGGGGGGATCACAGATACGCAGTATTTT. This sequence encodes CASSLGGGITDTQYF.

The rearrangement links TRBV7-2 to TRBJ1-1; no clear D. V lost 4 bases and J 0 bases, leaving 9 bases between the germline ends. This CDR3 has 14 residues. Germline V CDR1 and CDR2: SGHTA, FQGNSA. DNA of the CDR3: TGTGCCAGCAGCTCCGACGGGGTGAACACTGAAGCTTTCTTT. Its protein is CASSSDGVNTEAFF. The full variable domain, completed using reference TRBV7-2 and TRBJ1-1, is GAGVSQSPSNKVTEKGKDVELRCDPISGHTALYWYRQSLGQGLEFLIYFQGNSAPDKSGLPSDRFSAERTGGSVSTLTIQRTQQEDSAVYLCASSSDGVNTEAFFGQGTRLTVV.

The rearrangement uses TRBV10-3 and TRBJ1-1; a weak D match, TRBD1 (6 bases). This CDR3 contains 14 residues. Germline V gene lookup returns CDR1 ENHRY and CDR2 SYGVKD. The germline V and J ends were trimmed by 5 bases and 1 base, with 11 bases remaining between them. The CDR3 DNA sequence: TGTGCCATCAGTAAACAGGGAAGGAACACTGAAGCTTTCTTT. The encoded protein is CAISKQGRNTEAFF.

The rearrangement links TRBV5-4 to TRBJ2-5; 14 bases line up with TRBD2. CDR3 size: 16 residues. V shed 2 bases and J 2 bases; nucleotides not matched to a gene: 2. Germline V gene data show CDR1 as SGHNT and CDR2 as YYREEE (reference sequence). CDR3 sequence reads: CASSLRLAGGQETQYF. The CDR3 DNA sequence: TGTGCCAGCAGCTTAAGACTAGCGGGGGGGCAAGAGACCCAGTACTTC.

This chain uses TRBV6-5 with TRBJ1-2, with D possibly matching TRBD1 (6 bases). CDR3 size: 13 residues. CDR1 and CDR2 (germline): MNHEY, SVGAGI. Trimming removed 6 bases from V and 1 base from J, with 9 bases in between. CDR3 region: CASRRGGNYGYTF. CDR3 nucleotides: TGTGCCAGCAGACGAGGGGGTAACTATGGCTACACCTTC.

V and J are TRBV30 and TRBJ1-3; D gene unclear. The CDR3 totals 12 residues. CDR1 GTSNPN and CDR2 SVGIG come from the germline V gene (reference sequence). V shed 5 bases and J shed 1 base, with 6 bases lying between them. CDR3: CAWRESGNTIYF. Here the CDR3 DNA reads TGTGCCTGGCGGGAATCTGGAAACACCATATATTTT.

This clone occurred once. The rearrangement joins TRBV9 to TRBJ1-2, with 9 nucleotides matching TRBD1. The length of the CDR3 is 11 residues. Germline V gives CDR1 SGDLS, CDR2 YYNGEE. V gave up 3 bases and J gave up 10 bases; unmatched junction bases: 1. CDR3 sequence reads: CASSGTGAYTF. CDR3 nucleotides: TGTGCCAGCAGCGGGACAGGGGCCTACACCTTC.

DNA for the CDR3: TGTGCCAGCAGCCCAAGGACAAGGAATAATTCACCCCTCCACTTT. It specifies CASSPRTRNNSPLHF. The chain couples TRBV7-9 to TRBJ1-6, with D tentatively TRBD1 (5 bases). This CDR3 is built from 15 residues. The germline V gene has CDR1 SEHNR and CDR2 FQNEAQ (reference sequence). Trimming pared 5 bases from V and 5 bases from J, leaving 13 bases between.

The rearrangement links TRBV11-2 to TRBJ1-6, with D possibly being TRBD1 (6 bases). The CDR3 extends over 17 amino acids. V was trimmed by 2 bases and J by 4 bases, leaving 15 bases between them. CDR1 and CDR2 from the germline V gene are SGHAT and FQNNGV. The chain's CDR3 is CASSLSGGGPYNSPLHF. In nucleotides, the CDR3 is TGTGCCAGCAGCTTAAGTGGGGGGGGCCCATATAATTCACCCCTCCACTTT.

The rearrangement joins TRBV27 to TRBJ1-5; no clear D gene. Germline V gene sequence: CDR1 MNHEY, CDR2 SMNVEV (reference sequence). V was cut by 2 bases and J by 5 bases, with 10 bases left in between. There are 14 residues in the CDR3. This CDR3 reads CASSLERGHQPQHF. The CDR3 DNA reads as TGTGCCAGCAGTTTAGAGCGAGGGCATCAGCCCCAGCATTTT.

The chain has TRBV9 and TRBJ2-2; tentatively, D is TRBD2 (5 bases). The V gene lost 0 bases and the J gene lost 5 bases, with 8 bases spanning the gap. The CDR3 covers 14 residues. Germline V lookup: CDR1 SGDLS, CDR2 YYNGEE. Here the CDR3 DNA reads TGTGCCAGCAGCGTAGAGTCGGGAACCGGGGAGCTGTTTTTT. Translated: CASSVESGTGELFF.